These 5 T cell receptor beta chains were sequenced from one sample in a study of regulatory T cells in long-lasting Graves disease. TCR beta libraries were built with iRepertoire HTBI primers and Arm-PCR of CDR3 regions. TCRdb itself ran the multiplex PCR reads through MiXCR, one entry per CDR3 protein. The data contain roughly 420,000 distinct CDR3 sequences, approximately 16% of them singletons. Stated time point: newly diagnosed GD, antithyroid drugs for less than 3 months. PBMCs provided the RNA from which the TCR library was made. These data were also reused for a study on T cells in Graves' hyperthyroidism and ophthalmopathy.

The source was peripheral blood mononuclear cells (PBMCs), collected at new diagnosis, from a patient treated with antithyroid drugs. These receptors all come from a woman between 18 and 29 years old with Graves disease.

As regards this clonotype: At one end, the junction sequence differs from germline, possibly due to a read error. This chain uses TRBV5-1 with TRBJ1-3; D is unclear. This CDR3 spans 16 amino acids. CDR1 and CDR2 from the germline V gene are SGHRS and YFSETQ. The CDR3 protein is CASSLFSSSSGDTIYF. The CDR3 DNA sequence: TGCGCCAGCAGCCTGTTCTCTTCTTCCTCTGGAGACACCATATATTTT.

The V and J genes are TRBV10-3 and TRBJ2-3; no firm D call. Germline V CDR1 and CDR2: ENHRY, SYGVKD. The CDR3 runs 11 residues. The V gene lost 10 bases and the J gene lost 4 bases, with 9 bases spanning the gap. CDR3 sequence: CANPTADTQYF. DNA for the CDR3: TGTGCCAATCCAACCGCAGATACGCAGTATTTT.

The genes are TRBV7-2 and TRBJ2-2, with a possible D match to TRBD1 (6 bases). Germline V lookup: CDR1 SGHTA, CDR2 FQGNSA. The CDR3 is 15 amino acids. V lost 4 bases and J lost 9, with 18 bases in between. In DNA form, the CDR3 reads TGTGCCAGCAGCTATGGGACAACCTCTGGGCGGGAGCTGTTTTTT. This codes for CASSYGTTSGRELFF.

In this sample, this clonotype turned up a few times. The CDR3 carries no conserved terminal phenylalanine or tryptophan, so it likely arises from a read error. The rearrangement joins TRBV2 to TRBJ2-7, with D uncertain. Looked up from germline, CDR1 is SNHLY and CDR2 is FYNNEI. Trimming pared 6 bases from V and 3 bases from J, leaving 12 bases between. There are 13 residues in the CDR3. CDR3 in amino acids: CASSSRPLYEQYL. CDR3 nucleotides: TGTGCCAGCAGCTCTAGACCCCTCTACGAGCAGTACCTC.

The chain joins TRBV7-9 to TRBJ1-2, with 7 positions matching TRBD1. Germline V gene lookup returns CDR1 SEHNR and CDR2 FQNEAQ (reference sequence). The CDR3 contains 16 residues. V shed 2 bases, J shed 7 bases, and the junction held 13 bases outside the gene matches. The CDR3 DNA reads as TGTGCCAGCAGCTTATTAGGTACAGGGGTGGTAGGTGGCTACACCTTC. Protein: CASSLLGTGVVGGYTF.